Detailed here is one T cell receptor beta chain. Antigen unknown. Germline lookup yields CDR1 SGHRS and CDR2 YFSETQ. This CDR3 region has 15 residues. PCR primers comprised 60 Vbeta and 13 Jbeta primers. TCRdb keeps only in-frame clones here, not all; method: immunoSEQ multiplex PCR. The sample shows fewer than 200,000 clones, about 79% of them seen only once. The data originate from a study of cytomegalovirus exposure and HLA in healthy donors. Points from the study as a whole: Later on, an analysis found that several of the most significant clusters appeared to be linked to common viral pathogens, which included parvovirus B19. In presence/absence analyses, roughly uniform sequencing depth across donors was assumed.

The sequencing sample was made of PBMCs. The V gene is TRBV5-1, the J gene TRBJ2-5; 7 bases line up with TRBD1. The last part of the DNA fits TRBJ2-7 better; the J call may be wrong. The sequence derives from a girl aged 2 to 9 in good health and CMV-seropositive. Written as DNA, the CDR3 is TGCGCCAGCAAGAGGATCGGGACAGATCCCTACGAGCAGTACTTC. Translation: CASKRIGTDPYEQYF.